This entry is about one TCR beta chain. Its antigen is not identified. These data are taken from a study of CD8+ T cells in alopecia areata. Study-wide context: Those treated were given oral tofacitinib at 5 to 10 mg twice daily.

Germline V gene lookup returns CDR1 SGHVS and CDR2 FNYEAQ. V lost 4 bases and J 0 bases, leaving 13 bases between the germline ends. This CDR3 contains 15 residues. Treatment here: oral pan-JAK inhibitor, 5-10 mg twice daily. In alopecia areata patients, both lesional scalp punch biopsies and peripheral blood were collected. General study points: Scalp clonality and expanded CD8+ clones among the top 100 showed significant decreases with tofacitinib.

cDNA serving as the sequencing template came from extracted, reverse transcribed RNA. Produced via immunoSEQ multiplex PCR; TCRdb's table is partial and in-frame only. Here the sample spans approximately 150,000 clones, 86% being singletons. The chain uses TRBV7-6 and TRBJ2-7; D possibly uses TRBD1 or TRBD2 (6 bases each). The receptor's source is a human donor with alopecia areata. The starting material was CD8+ T cells sorted from blood, obtained at week 4, from a patient treated with tofacitinib. CDR3 coding DNA: TGTGCCAGCAGCTCAGGCGCGGGACACTCCTACGAGCAGTACTTC. It translates to CASSSGAGHSYEQYF.